Listed here is a single TCR beta chain. The entry originates in a study of blood T cell repertoires in COVID-19. At the level of the study: COVID-19 samples collected from the United States, Italy and Spain covered acute and convalescent phases. PBMCs, B-cell-depleted T cells, or T cells provided the cDNA or gDNA that made up the material.

Original processing methods: Amplification of reference gene primers was used by the study to estimate nucleated cell counts. Sequencing used immunoSEQ multiplex PCR; TCRdb keeps in-frame clones, though not all of them. D and trimming come from the DNA, and the V and J calls and clone size come from that table. The sample yields some 80,000 clones, approximately 86% seen once. V lost 2 bases, J lost 6 bases, and 26 bases lay in between. Germline assignment: CDR1 KGHSH and CDR2 LQKENI. The length of the CDR3 is 18 residues. The chain combines TRBV18 with TRBJ2-7; the D is unclear. The sample consisted of peripheral blood. This TCR was sampled from a human donor in a cohort sampled during active COVID-19. CDR3 sequence (DNA): TGTGCCAGCTCACCATCGCTGGTGAACAGCCAGTTCTTACGCGAGCAGTACTTC. Protein sequence: CASSPSLVNSQFLREQYF.